This TCR beta chain appears in the sequencing data of a study of vaccination and CD4 T cells after COVID-19. Findings of the study overall: There were relatively few convalescent patients studied, and there were no early post-infection timepoints.

Worth noting for this clonotype: Its antigen is undetermined.

The treatment denotes: roughly nine-day PBMC culture with coronavirus spike peptide pools or control peptides (ViraFEST assay). Once obtained from cultured CD4+ T cells, the DNA was sequenced using the Oncomine TCR Beta short-read assay. TCRdb re-derived calls from the PCR reads in MiXCR, one entry per CDR3 protein. The sample records over 15,000 distinct CDR3 sequences, about half being singletons. V lost 1 base, J lost 2 bases, and 11 bases lay in between. The CDR3 has 15 amino acids. Per germline, CDR1 LNHDA and CDR2 SQIVND (reference sequence). The material sequenced was CD4+ T cells from blood, cultured in vitro, taken before SARS-CoV-2 vaccination. This TCR came from a human donor who had recovered from COVID-19. The chain uses TRBV19 and TRBJ1-1; D is ambiguous. The CDR3 sequence is CASSIAVAANTEAFF. Here the CDR3 DNA reads TGTGCCAGTAGTATAGCGGTGGCAGCCAACACTGAAGCTTTCTTT.